The sequence of this T cell receptor (beta chain) was determined in a study of blood T cell repertoires in COVID-19. For the study at large: The analysed material was cDNA or gDNA that came from T cells, B-cell-depleted T cells, or PBMCs.

Per the study methods: Amplifying reference gene primers gave estimates of nucleated cell counts. The assay was immunoSEQ multiplex PCR, and TCRdb's table has in-frame clones only and misses some. V and J calls plus clone size are reproduced from that table; the DNA served to infer D and trimming. In the table there are roughly 230,000 clones, around 84% of which are singletons. CDR1 is MNHEY, CDR2 SVGAGI, per germline. Trimming left V 6 bases short and J 4 bases short, with 10 bases between. CDR3 length: 13 residues. Specimen: peripheral blood. This TCR was recovered from a man aged 35 to 55 with acute or convalescent COVID-19. The chain employs TRBV6-5 and TRBJ1-3, with D possibly TRBD1 on 6 matching bases. The CDR3 DNA reads as TGTGCCAGCAGATTAGGACAGGGAAACACCATATATTTT. This gives the protein CASRLGQGNTIYF.